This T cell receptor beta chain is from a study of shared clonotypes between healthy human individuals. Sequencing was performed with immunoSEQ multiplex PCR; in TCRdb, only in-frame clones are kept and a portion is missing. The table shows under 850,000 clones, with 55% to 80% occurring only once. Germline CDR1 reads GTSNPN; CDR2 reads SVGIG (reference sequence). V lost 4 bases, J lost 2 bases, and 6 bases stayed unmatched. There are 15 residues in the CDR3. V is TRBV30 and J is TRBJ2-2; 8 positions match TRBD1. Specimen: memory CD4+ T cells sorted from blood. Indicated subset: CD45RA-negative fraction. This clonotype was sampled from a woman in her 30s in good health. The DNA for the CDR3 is TGTGCCTGGATCCGGGACAGGACTAACACCGGGGAGCTGTTTTTT. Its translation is CAWIRDRTNTGELFF. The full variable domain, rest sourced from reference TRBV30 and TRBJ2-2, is SQTIHQWPATLVQPVGSPLSLECTVEGTSNPNLYWYRQAAGRGLQLLFYSVGIGQISSEVPQNLSASRPQDRQFILSSKKLLLSDSGFYLCAWIRDRTNTGELFFGEGSRLTVL.